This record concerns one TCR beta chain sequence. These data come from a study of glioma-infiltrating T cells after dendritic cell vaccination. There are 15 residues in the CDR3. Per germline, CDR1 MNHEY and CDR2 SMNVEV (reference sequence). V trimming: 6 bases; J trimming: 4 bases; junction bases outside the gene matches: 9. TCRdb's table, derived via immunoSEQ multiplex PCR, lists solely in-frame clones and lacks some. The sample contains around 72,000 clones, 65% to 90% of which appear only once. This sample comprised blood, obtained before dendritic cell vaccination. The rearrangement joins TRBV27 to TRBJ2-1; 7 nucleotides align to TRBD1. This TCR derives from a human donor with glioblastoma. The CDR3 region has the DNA TGTGCCAGCAGAGCACAGGGGTCGCAGTACAATGAGCAGTTCTTC. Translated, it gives CASRAQGSQYNEQFF.